This is a list of T cell receptor beta chains from one sample in a study of regulatory T cells in long-lasting Graves disease. TCRdb re-called the multiplex PCR reads with MiXCR, one entry per CDR3 protein. The data contain approximately 400,000 distinct CDR3 sequences, around 20% of them singletons. Sequenced material: peripheral blood mononuclear cells (PBMCs), taken when the disease was refractory, from a patient treated with antithyroid drugs. Source of these receptors: a female donor with Graves disease. Both conserved end residues are trimmed from each CDR3. D genes are given only for firm matches.

v_call	d_call	j_call	cdr3_aa
TRBV12-3/TRBV12-4	-	TRBJ1-2	ASSFQWGYGYT
TRBV6-2/TRBV6-3	-	TRBJ2-7	ASSYDNYEQY
TRBV5-1	TRBD2	TRBJ2-3	ASSMSRDYTGASTDTQY
TRBV15	TRBD2	TRBJ2-5	ATSRDRSGRGH
TRBV7-9	TRBD2	TRBJ2-7	ASSSTSGISNYEQY
TRBV27	-	TRBJ1-3	ASIPDGSDTIY
TRBV10-3	-	TRBJ1-2	AISVGDGYT
TRBV28	-	TRBJ1-5	ASSAPGWGQPQH
TRBV5-1	-	TRBJ1-2	ASSLEGPNYGYT
TRBV29-1	-	TRBJ2-7	SALTGEGSYEQY
TRBV20-1	-	TRBJ2-7	SARSAAPYEQY
TRBV28	-	TRBJ1-1	ASSFPLNTEAF
TRBV19	-	TRBJ2-2	ASSIVAGGELF
TRBV18	-	TRBJ2-2	ASSPKLNTGELF
TRBV12-3/TRBV12-4	TRBD1	TRBJ2-4	ASTSGTGENIQY
TRBV7-9	-	TRBJ1-1	ASSFLPGWGATEAF
TRBV19	-	TRBJ1-1	ASSPYSRVTEAF
TRBV20-1	TRBD2	TRBJ2-2	SATETSGSYGELF
TRBV7-2	TRBD1	TRBJ1-2	ASSLGPGQRVYGYT
TRBV7-2	TRBD2	TRBJ2-1	ASSLEAGTEQF
TRBV12-3/TRBV12-4	TRBD2	TRBJ2-2	ASRPGLAEGGHTGELF
TRBV7-2	-	TRBJ2-7	ASSSLDRTYEQY